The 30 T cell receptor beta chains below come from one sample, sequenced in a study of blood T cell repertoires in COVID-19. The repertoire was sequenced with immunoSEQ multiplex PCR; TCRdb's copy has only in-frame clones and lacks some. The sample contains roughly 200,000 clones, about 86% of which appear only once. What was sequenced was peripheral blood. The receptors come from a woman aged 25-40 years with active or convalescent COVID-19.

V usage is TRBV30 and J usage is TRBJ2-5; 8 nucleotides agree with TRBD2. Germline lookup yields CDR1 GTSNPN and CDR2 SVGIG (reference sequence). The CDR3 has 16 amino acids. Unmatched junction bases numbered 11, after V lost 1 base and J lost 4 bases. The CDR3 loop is CAWSAGTGGAGETQYF. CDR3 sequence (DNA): TGTGCCTGGAGTGCGGGGACCGGGGGGGCCGGAGAGACCCAGTACTTC.

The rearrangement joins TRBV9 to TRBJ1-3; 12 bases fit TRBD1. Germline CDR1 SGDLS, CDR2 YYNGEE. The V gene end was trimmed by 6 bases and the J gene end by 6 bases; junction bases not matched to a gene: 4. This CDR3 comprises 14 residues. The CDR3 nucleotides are TGTGCCAGCACCCGGGACAGGGGGCCAAACACCATATATTTT. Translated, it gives CASTRDRGPNTIYF.

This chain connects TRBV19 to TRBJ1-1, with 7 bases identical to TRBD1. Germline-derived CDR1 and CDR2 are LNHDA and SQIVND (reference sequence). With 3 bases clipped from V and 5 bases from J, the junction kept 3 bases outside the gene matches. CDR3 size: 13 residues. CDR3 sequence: CASSIRGDTEAFF. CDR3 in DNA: TGTGCCAGTAGTATCAGGGGGGATACTGAAGCTTTCTTT.

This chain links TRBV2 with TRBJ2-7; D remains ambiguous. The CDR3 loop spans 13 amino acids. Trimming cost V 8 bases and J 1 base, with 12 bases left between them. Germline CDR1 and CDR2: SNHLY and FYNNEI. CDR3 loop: CASLWASSYEQYF. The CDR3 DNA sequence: TGTGCCAGCTTGTGGGCCTCATCCTACGAGCAGTACTTC.

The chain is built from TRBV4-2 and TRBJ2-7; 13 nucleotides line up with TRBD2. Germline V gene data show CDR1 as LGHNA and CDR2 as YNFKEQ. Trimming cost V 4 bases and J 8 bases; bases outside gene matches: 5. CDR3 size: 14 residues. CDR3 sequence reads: CASSPGTSGNQQYF. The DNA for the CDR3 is TGTGCCAGCAGCCCCGGGACTAGCGGGAACCAGCAGTACTTC.

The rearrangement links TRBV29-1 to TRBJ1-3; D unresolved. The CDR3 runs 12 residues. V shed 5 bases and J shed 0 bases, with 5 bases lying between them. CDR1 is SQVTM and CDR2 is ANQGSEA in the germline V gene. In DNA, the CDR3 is TGCAGCGTTCAGTTCTCTGGAAACACCATATATTTT. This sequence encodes CSVQFSGNTIYF.

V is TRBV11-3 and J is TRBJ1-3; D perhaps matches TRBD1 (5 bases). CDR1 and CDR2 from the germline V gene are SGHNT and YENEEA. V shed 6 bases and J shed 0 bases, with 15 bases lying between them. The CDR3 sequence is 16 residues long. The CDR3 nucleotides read TGTGCCAGCAGTACAATCAGGGAGGGCTCTGGAAACACCATATATTTT. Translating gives CASSTIREGSGNTIYF.

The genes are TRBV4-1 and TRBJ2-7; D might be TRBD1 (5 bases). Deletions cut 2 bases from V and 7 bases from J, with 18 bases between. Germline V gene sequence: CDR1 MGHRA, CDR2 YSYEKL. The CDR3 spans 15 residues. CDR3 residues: CASSQPRAGIQEQYF. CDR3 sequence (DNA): TGCGCCAGCAGCCAACCCAGGGCAGGGATTCAAGAGCAGTACTTC.

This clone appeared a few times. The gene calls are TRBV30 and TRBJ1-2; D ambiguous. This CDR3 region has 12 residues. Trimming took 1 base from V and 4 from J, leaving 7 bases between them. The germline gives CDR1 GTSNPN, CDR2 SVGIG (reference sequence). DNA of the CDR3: TGTGCCTGGAGTGAAGGCGGCTATGGCTACACCTTC. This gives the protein CAWSEGGYGYTF.

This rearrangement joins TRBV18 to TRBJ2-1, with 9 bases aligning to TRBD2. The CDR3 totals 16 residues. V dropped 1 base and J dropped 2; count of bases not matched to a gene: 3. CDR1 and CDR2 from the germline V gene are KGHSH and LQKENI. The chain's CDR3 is CASSPQLAGPYNEQFF. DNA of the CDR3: TGTGCCAGCTCACCACAACTAGCGGGTCCCTACAATGAGCAGTTCTTC.

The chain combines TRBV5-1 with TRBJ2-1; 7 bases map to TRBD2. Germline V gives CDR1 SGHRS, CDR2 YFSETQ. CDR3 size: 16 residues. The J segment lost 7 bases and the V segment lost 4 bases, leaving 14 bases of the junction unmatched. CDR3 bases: TGCGCCAGCAGCCCCGGAGGGGCGGGAGTGGGGAATGAGCAGTTCTTC. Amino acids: CASSPGGAGVGNEQFF.

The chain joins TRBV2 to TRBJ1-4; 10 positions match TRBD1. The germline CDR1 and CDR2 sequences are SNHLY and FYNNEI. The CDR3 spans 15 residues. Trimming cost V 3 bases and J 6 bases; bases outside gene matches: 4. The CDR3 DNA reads TGTGCCAGCAGTGATTGGACAGGGGGACATGAAAAACTGTTTTTT. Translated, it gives CASSDWTGGHEKLFF.

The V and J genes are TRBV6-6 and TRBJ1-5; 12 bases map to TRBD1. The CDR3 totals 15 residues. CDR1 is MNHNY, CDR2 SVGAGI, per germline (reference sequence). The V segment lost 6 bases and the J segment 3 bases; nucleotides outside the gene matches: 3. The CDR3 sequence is CASRPGQGANQPQHF. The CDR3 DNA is TGTGCCAGCAGACCGGGACAGGGGGCCAATCAGCCCCAGCATTTT.

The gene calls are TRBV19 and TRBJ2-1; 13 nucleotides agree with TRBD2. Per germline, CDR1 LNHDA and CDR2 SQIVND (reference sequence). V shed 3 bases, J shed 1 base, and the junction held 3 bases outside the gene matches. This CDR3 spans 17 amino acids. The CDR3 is CASSITSGRVSYNEQFF. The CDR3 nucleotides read TGTGCCAGTAGTATTACTAGCGGGAGGGTTTCCTACAATGAGCAGTTCTTC. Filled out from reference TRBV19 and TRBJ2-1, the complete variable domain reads DGGITQSPKYLFRKEGQNVTLSCEQNLNHDAMYWYRQDPGQGLRLIYYSQIVNDFQKGDIAEGYSVSREKKESFPLTVTSAQKNPTAFYLCASSITSGRVSYNEQFFGPGTRLTVL.

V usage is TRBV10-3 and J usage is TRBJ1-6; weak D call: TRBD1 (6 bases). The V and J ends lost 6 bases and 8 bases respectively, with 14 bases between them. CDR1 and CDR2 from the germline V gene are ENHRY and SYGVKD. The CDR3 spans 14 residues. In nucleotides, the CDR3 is TGTGCCATCAGGGATACAGGGTACGATTCACCCCTCCACTTT. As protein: CAIRDTGYDSPLHF.

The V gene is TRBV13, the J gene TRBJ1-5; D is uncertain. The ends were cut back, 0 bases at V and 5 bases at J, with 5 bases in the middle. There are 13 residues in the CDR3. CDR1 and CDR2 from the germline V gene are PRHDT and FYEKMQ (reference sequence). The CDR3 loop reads CASSLGEYQPQHF. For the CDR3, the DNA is TGTGCCAGCAGCTTAGGGGAGTATCAGCCCCAGCATTTT.

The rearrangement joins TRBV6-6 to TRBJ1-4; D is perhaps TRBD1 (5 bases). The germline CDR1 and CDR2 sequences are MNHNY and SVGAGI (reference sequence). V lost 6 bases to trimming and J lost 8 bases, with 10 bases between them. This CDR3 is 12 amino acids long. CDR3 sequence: CASSPGREKLFF. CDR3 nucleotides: TGTGCCAGCAGCCCAGGGCGGGAAAAACTGTTTTTT.

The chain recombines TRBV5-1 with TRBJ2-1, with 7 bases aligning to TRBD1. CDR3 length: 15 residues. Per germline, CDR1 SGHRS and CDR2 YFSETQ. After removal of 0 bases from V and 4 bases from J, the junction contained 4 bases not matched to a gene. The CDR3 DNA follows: TGCGCCAGCAGCTTGGAATTGACAGGGTACAATGAGCAGTTCTTC. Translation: CASSLELTGYNEQFF.

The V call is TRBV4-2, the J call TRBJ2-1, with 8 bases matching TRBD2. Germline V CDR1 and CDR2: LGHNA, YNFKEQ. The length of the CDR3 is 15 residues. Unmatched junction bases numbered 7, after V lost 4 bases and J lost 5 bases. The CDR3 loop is CASSRLIGGDNEQFF. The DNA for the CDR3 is TGTGCCAGCAGCCGGCTTATCGGGGGGGACAATGAGCAGTTCTTC.

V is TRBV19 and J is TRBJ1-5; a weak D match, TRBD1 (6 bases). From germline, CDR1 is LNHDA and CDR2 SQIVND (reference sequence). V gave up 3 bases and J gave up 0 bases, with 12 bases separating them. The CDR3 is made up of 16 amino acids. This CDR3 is CASSIRGGGSNQPQHF. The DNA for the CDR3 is TGTGCCAGTAGTATTAGAGGGGGTGGTAGCAATCAGCCCCAGCATTTT. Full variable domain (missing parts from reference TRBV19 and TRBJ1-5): DGGITQSPKYLFRKEGQNVTLSCEQNLNHDAMYWYRQDPGQGLRLIYYSQIVNDFQKGDIAEGYSVSREKKESFPLTVTSAQKNPTAFYLCASSIRGGGSNQPQHFGDGTRLSIL.

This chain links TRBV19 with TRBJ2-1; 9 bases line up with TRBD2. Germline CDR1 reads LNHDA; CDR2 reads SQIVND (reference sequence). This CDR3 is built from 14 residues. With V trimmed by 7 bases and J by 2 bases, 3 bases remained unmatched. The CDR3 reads CASIGGRAYNEQFF. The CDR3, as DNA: TGTGCCAGTATTGGCGGGAGGGCCTACAATGAGCAGTTCTTC.

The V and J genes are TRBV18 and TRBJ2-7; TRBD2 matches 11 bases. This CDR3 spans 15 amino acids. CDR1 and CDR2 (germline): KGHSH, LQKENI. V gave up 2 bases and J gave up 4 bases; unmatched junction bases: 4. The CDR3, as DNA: TGTGCCAGCTCACCAACTAGCGGGAGCGTTTACGAGCAGTACTTC. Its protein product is CASSPTSGSVYEQYF. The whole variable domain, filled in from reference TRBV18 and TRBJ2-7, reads NAGVMQNPRHLVRRRGQEARLRCSPMKGHSHVYWYRQLPEEGLKFMVYLQKENIIDESGMPKERFSAEFPKEGPSILRIQQVVRGDSAAYFCASSPTSGSVYEQYFGPGTRLTVT.

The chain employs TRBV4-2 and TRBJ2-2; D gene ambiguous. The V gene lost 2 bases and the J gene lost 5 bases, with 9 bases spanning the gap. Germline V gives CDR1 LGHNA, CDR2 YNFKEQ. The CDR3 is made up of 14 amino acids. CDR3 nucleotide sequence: TGTGCCAGCAGCCAACCCCCCCTAACCGGGGAGCTGTTTTTT. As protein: CASSQPPLTGELFF.

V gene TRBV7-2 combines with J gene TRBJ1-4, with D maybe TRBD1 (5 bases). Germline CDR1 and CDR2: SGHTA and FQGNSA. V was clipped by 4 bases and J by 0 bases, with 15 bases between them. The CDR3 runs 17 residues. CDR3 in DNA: TGTGCCAGCAGCTCCCTCCCCGGGGGATCAACTAATGAAAAACTGTTTTTT. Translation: CASSSLPGGSTNEKLFF.

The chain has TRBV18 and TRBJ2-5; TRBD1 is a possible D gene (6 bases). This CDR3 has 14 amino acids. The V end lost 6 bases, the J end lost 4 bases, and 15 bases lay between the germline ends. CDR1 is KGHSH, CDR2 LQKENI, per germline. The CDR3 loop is CASSPSTGVETQYF. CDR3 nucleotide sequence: TGTGCCAGCTCCCCCTCGACAGGCGTAGAGACCCAGTACTTC. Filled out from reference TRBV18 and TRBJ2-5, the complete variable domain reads NAGVMQNPRHLVRRRGQEARLRCSPMKGHSHVYWYRQLPEEGLKFMVYLQKENIIDESGMPKERFSAEFPKEGPSILRIQQVVRGDSAAYFCASSPSTGVETQYFGPGTRLLVL.

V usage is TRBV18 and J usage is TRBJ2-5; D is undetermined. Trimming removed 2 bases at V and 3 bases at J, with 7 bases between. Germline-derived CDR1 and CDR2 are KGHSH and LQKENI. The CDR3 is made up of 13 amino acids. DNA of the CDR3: TGTGCCAGCTCACCAGGGCAGAAAGAGACCCAGTACTTC. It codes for CASSPGQKETQYF.

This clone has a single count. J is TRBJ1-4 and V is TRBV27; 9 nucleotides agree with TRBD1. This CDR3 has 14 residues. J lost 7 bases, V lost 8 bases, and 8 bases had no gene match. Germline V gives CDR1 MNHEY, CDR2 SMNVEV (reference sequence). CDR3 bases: TGTGCCAGCGGGACAGGGTCGACGTTTGAAAAACTGTTTTTT. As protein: CASGTGSTFEKLFF.

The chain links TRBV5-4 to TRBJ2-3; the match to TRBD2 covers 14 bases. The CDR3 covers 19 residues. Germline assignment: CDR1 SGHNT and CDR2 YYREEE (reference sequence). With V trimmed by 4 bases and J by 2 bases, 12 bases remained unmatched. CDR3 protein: CASSGTTSGGAGPTDTQYF. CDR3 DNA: TGTGCCAGCAGCGGAACGACTAGCGGGGGGGCCGGGCCCACAGATACGCAGTATTTT.

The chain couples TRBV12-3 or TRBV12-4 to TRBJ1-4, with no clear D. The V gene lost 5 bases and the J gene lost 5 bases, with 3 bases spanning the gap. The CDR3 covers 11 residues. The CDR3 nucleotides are TGTGCCAGCAGTCAAAATGAAAAACTGTTTTTT. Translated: CASSQNEKLFF.

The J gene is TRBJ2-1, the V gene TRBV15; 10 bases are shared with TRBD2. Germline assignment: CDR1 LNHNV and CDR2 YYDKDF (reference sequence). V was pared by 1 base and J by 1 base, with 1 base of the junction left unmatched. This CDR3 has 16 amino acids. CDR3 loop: CATSRGLAGSYNEQFF. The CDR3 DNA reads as TGTGCCACCAGCAGAGGACTAGCGGGTTCCTACAATGAGCAGTTCTTC.